This paragraph reports one TCR beta chain. The antigen is not known. V shed 0 bases and J shed 2 bases, with 11 bases lying between them. The CDR3 loop spans 15 amino acids. Germline V gene data show CDR1 as SGHRS and CDR2 as YFSETQ. The data originate from a study of T cells in localized non-small cell lung cancer. Overall study results and limits: Detection in adjacent lung was observed for a median approximately 53 of the top 100 tumor clones.

Only in-frame clones appear in the TCRdb table, and some are missing; sequencing was by immunoSEQ multiplex PCR. Here the sample spans more than 20,000 clones, approximately 84% being singletons. This TCR derives from a man between 40 and 70 years old with stage II lung adenocarcinoma. This sample comprised PBMCs, obtained before any cancer treatment. V usage is TRBV5-1 and J usage is TRBJ2-5; D perhaps matches TRBD1 (6 bases). The CDR3 DNA sequence: TGCGCCAGCAGCTTGGGGCAGGGGAGTCAAGAGACCCAGTACTTC. Translating gives CASSLGQGSQETQYF.